This TCR beta chain originates from a study of T cell responses to AZD1222 COVID-19 vaccine. Study overall: Some second doses came at about 4 weeks and others at about 12 weeks; these were pooled. Study-level findings and limits: Of spike-specific TCRs, nearly half reportedly target regions left unmutated in variants. Only after the peak T cell response were repertoires sampled. Females made up more of the donors, who were largely white British, and clonal diversity may have come out too low.

Only in-frame clones appear in the TCRdb table, and some are missing; sequencing was by immunoSEQ multiplex PCR. The sample includes fewer than 120,000 clones, 81% seen only once; the top ten take 4% to 5%. Trimming pared 6 bases from V and 8 bases from J, leaving 20 bases between. This CDR3 contains 15 residues. Germline assignment: CDR1 LNHDA and CDR2 SQIVND (reference sequence). A note on this clone: Its specificity is not known.

This chain connects TRBV19 to TRBJ2-1; D possibly corresponds to TRBD2 (7 bases). The receptor was derived from an adult in good health. The source was peripheral blood, collected on day 0 of AZD1222 vaccination. The CDR3 loop reads CASRRGSPGGYEQFF. The CDR3 DNA reads TGTGCCAGTAGACGCGGATCCCCGGGGGGCTATGAGCAGTTCTTC.